Presented here are 22 T cell receptor beta chains from one specimen sequenced in a study of blood T cell repertoires in COVID-19. Data came from immunoSEQ multiplex PCR; TCRdb stores just in-frame clones and leaves some out. This sample has a few hundred thousand clones, with more than 70% found just once. The sequencing sample was made of peripheral blood. These receptors were taken from a woman in her forties or fifties with acute or convalescent COVID-19.

This clone was counted only a few times. The CDR3 sequence: CASSQAMNTEAFF. Here the CDR3 DNA reads TGTGCCAGCAGCCAGGCCATGAACACTGAAGCTTTCTTT. The J gene is TRBJ1-1, the V gene TRBV12-3 or TRBV12-4; D gene unclear. V was trimmed by 6 bases and J by 0 bases, leaving 8 bases between them. CDR3 length: 13 residues.

V is TRBV5-1 and J is TRBJ2-2; the D gene is possibly TRBD1 (6 bases). V lost 4 bases and J lost 0, with 13 bases in between. The germline CDR1 and CDR2 sequences are SGHRS and YFSETQ. The CDR3 contains 16 residues. The chain's CDR3 is CASSHRQDPNTGELFF. DNA for the CDR3: TGCGCCAGCAGCCACCGACAGGACCCGAACACCGGGGAGCTGTTTTTT.

The CDR3 bases are TGCGCCAGCAGCCATACCGGACAGGGGGCTGGGCAAGAGACCCAGTACTTC. The encoded protein is CASSHTGQGAGQETQYF. The chain carries TRBV4-1 and TRBJ2-5; 11 bases agree with TRBD1. The CDR3 runs to 17 residues. Germline trimming cut 3 bases from V and 2 bases from J; bases unmatched to any gene: 8. Germline V CDR1 and CDR2: MGHRA, YSYEKL.

This sequence joins TRBV11-3 and TRBJ1-3; tentatively, D is TRBD1 (5 bases). The V gene's germline CDR1 is SGHNT and CDR2 YENEEA. Trimming removed 0 bases at V and 2 bases at J, with 11 bases between. CDR3 length: 16 amino acids. CDR3 bases: TGTGCCAGCAGCTTAGATTCGCAAGGGGCTGGAAACACCATATATTTT. The encoded protein is CASSLDSQGAGNTIYF.

This clone was recorded only once. V usage is TRBV24-1 and J usage is TRBJ1-2; D is unclear. Deletions cut 3 bases from V and 4 bases from J, with 11 bases between. Germline V gene sequence: CDR1 KGHDR, CDR2 SFDVKD. The CDR3 sequence is 14 residues long. The CDR3 DNA reads TGTGCCACCAGTGATGACGACGGGTCCTATGGCTACACCTTC. This sequence encodes CATSDDDGSYGYTF.

This chain links TRBV5-6 with TRBJ2-3, with 7 bases fitting TRBD1. Germline V lookup: CDR1 SGHDT, CDR2 YYEEEE. The V segment lost 3 bases and the J segment 0 bases; nucleotides outside the gene matches: 4. The CDR3 sequence is 15 residues long. The CDR3, as DNA: TGTGCCAGCAGCTACAGGGGCTCCAGCACAGATACGCAGTATTTT. Its translation: CASSYRGSSTDTQYF.

This clone was found once. V gene TRBV5-1 combines with J gene TRBJ2-5, with 8 nucleotides matching TRBD2. The V and J ends lost 0 bases and 1 base, in that order; junction bases with no gene match: 8. The germline CDR1 and CDR2 sequences are SGHRS and YFSETQ. The CDR3 runs 17 residues. CDR3 protein: CASSLGIGTRSQETQYF. The DNA for the CDR3 is TGCGCCAGCAGCTTGGGTATCGGGACTAGGTCCCAAGAGACCCAGTACTTC.

The chain's CDR3 is CATSTGQVSSGNTIYF. CDR3 in DNA: TGTGCCACCAGCACGGGACAGGTCAGCTCTGGAAACACCATATATTTT. This chain uses TRBV15 with TRBJ1-3; 8 bases line up with TRBD1. The J segment lost 0 bases and the V segment lost 4 bases, leaving 5 bases of the junction unmatched. Germline V CDR1 and CDR2: LNHNV, YYDKDF (reference sequence). The CDR3 runs 16 residues.

J is TRBJ2-1 and V is TRBV4-2; 7 positions match TRBD2. The CDR3 is 16 amino acids. Trimming cost V 2 bases and J 2 bases; bases outside gene matches: 6. The V gene's germline CDR1 is LGHNA and CDR2 YNFKEQ. The DNA of the CDR3 is TGTGCCAGCAGCCAACCCGGGACTACCACCTACAATGAGCAGTTCTTC. This translates into CASSQPGTTTYNEQFF.

The V and J genes are TRBV5-1 and TRBJ2-1; 10 nucleotides match TRBD2. The germline gives CDR1 SGHRS, CDR2 YFSETQ. The CDR3 sequence is 15 residues long. The V segment lost 4 bases and the J segment 4 bases; nucleotides outside the gene matches: 5. This chain's CDR3 is CASSPGLAVYNEQFF. In DNA, the CDR3 is TGCGCCAGCAGCCCAGGACTAGCGGTATACAATGAGCAGTTCTTC.

The count of this clone is one. The J gene is TRBJ2-1, the V gene TRBV24-1; TRBD2 is a possible D gene (5 bases). Germline CDR1 is KGHDR and CDR2 is SFDVKD. V lost 0 bases, J lost 9 bases, and 8 bases lay in between. The CDR3 length is 13 residues. The CDR3 nucleotides are TGTGCCACCAGTGATTTGCTGAGGGTTGAGCAGTTCTTC. Its translation is CATSDLLRVEQFF.

This CDR3 is CATSDAASGSIYEQFF. In nucleotides, the CDR3 is TGTGCCACCAGTGACGCCGCTAGCGGGAGTATTTATGAGCAGTTCTTC. V gene TRBV24-1 combines with J gene TRBJ2-1; 10 bases agree with TRBD2. The CDR3 length is 16 residues. V lost 4 bases, J lost 8 bases, and 10 bases stayed unmatched. Per germline, CDR1 KGHDR and CDR2 SFDVKD.

This chain uses TRBV2 with TRBJ2-1, with 12 bases that match TRBD2. The germline gives CDR1 SNHLY, CDR2 FYNNEI. After removal of 7 bases from V and 7 bases from J, the junction contained 5 bases not matched to a gene. The CDR3 is 14 amino acids. CDR3: CASKRLAGDNEQFF. DNA for the CDR3: TGTGCCAGCAAGAGACTAGCGGGAGATAATGAGCAGTTCTTC.

The sample holds a few counts of this clone. DNA of the CDR3: TGCAGCGTCGGACAGGCCAACTATGGCTACACCTTC. Its protein is CSVGQANYGYTF. The rearrangement links TRBV29-1 to TRBJ1-2; 7 bases fit TRBD1. This CDR3 has 12 residues. Looked up from germline, CDR1 is SQVTM and CDR2 is ANQGSEA. Unmatched junction bases numbered 3, after V lost 6 bases and J lost 2 bases.

The chain uses TRBV15 and TRBJ2-1; no clear D gene. This CDR3 comprises 14 residues. CDR1 is LNHNV, CDR2 YYDKDF, per germline (reference sequence). V lost 7 bases and J 2 bases, leaving 12 bases between the germline ends. CDR3 DNA sequence: TGTGCCACCACCAAAGGCAGGACCTACAATGAGCAGTTCTTC. This sequence encodes CATTKGRTYNEQFF.

This chain links TRBV6-2 or TRBV6-3 with TRBJ1-1; the D gene is possibly TRBD1 (6 bases). The CDR3 loop spans 14 amino acids. Germline loops: CDR1 MNHEY, CDR2 SVGEGT. Trimming took off 6 bases at V and 0 bases at J, with 11 bases between the two ends. The CDR3 region has the DNA TGTGCCAGCAGCAAGACAGGTATGAACACTGAAGCTTTCTTT. Translating it yields CASSKTGMNTEAFF.

V gene TRBV6-5 combines with J gene TRBJ2-5; TRBD2 matches at 14 bases. CDR3 length: 14 residues. With V trimmed by 6 bases and J by 6 bases, 3 bases remained unmatched. The germline V gene has CDR1 MNHEY and CDR2 SVGAGI. CDR3 nucleotides: TGTGCCAGCAGAGGGACTAGCGGGAGACAGACCCAGTACTTC. The encoded protein is CASRGTSGRQTQYF.

The chain carries TRBV27 and TRBJ2-5, with TRBD1 matching 9 bases. The germline gives CDR1 MNHEY, CDR2 SMNVEV (reference sequence). CDR3 length equals 18 residues. Trimming cost V 4 bases and J 4 bases; bases outside gene matches: 16. The CDR3 DNA reads TGTGCCAGCAGTTCGGATCCGCGGACAGGGGACGCGGGAGAGACCCAGTACTTC. It translates to CASSSDPRTGDAGETQYF.

This rearrangement joins TRBV12-5 to TRBJ1-2; 7 bases are shared with TRBD1. The germline V gene encodes CDR1 LGHNT and CDR2 FRNRAP. Trimming removed 6 bases from V and 1 base from J; junction bases left unmatched: 5. The CDR3 has 14 residues. The CDR3 reads CASGRGGFNYGYTF. CDR3 DNA sequence: TGTGCTAGTGGCCGAGGGGGCTTTAACTATGGCTACACCTTC.

The chain uses TRBV7-2 and TRBJ2-7; 8 bases map to TRBD2. Germline V gene lookup returns CDR1 SGHTA and CDR2 FQGNSA. The CDR3 has 15 amino acids. V shed 5 bases and J 4 bases; nucleotides not matched to a gene: 10. Here the CDR3 DNA reads TGTGCCAGCAGCCCATCAGCGGGAGTTGATTACGAGCAGTACTTC. It encodes CASSPSAGVDYEQYF.

This clone was found once. The chain couples TRBV5-1 to TRBJ1-4, with 10 bases fitting TRBD1. The CDR3 has 14 residues. The germline gives CDR1 SGHRS, CDR2 YFSETQ. V was clipped by 3 bases and J by 6 bases; unmatched bases: 2. CDR3 protein: CASSSGTGDEKLFF. As DNA, the CDR3 is TGCGCCAGCAGCTCCGGGACAGGGGATGAAAAACTGTTTTTT.

The chain carries TRBV7-8 and TRBJ1-1; D may be TRBD1 (5 bases). This CDR3 is 13 amino acids long. With 1 base removed from V and 8 bases from J, the gap between germline ends came to 11 bases. Per germline, CDR1 SGHVS and CDR2 FQNEAQ. DNA for the CDR3: TGTGCCAGCAGCTTAGACGATCAGGGAGAAGCTTTCTTT. It translates to CASSLDDQGEAFF.